The T cell receptor beta chain described here comes from a study of OX40 agonist ivuxolimab in advanced cancers. Study overall: At doses from 0.01 to 10 mg/kg, patients were given intravenous ivuxolimab every 2 weeks. Study conclusions and caveats: Researchers did not establish what antigens the expanded peripheral T cells target.

Notes on this clone: Its matching antigen is unknown.

Per germline, CDR1 SQVTM and CDR2 ANQGSEA. V was trimmed by 7 bases and J by 8 bases, leaving 6 bases between them. This CDR3 is built from 9 residues. The method was immunoSEQ multiplex PCR; TCRdb's version includes in-frame clones alone and lacks a portion of them. This sample has 40,000 to 60,000 clones, with about 80% found just once. This sample comprised CD4+ or CD8+ T cells sorted from blood, obtained in a trial of the OX40 agonist ivuxolimab. The source is an adult with an advanced solid tumor such as melanoma, head and neck, liver or kidney cancer. The rearrangement uses TRBV29-1 and TRBJ2-1, with no clear D. The CDR3 is CSAGDEQFF. The CDR3 DNA sequence: TGCAGCGCCGGAGATGAGCAGTTCTTC.